One T cell receptor (beta chain) is described in this entry. The target of this receptor is not known. Base-call qualities are not available, and no considerably larger clone is one nucleotide away. The data belong to a study of blood T cell repertoires in COVID-19 (dated by TCRdb to about 2020). In terms of the full investigation: Samples from collaborators originated in the United States, Italy and Spain and spanned both the acute and convalescent phases of COVID-19. The material from the prospective study consisted of cDNA or gDNA derived from T cells, B-cell-depleted T cells, or PBMCs. The dataset comprised deeply sampled blood TCRbeta repertoires from subjects exposed to, actively infected with, or recovered from COVID-19. A freely available public database, intended as a resource for researchers studying the immune response to SARS-CoV-2, is where the repertoires were released. The samples were drawn from the first 160 participants of the ongoing ImmuneRACE study and from 1,254 subjects provided by 6 global collaborators. Nearly every sample came with metadata listing a de-identified subject ID, COVID-19 status, age in years and sex. HLA class I and class II types, where available, came from metadata supplied by the sample provider rather than from assay-based typing.

Each collaborating institution followed its own protocols to collect whole blood in K2EDTA tubes. For TCRbeta analysis, collaborators shipped samples in one of three forms: frozen whole blood, isolated PBMCs, or DNA extracted from either of those sample types. Ends trimmed: V by 3 bases, J by 6 bases; bases unmatched to a gene: 2. The CDR3 covers 13 residues, taking in both the cysteine and the phenylalanine. The only DNA kept is the CDR3, 39 bases in frame from the first base. Per the germline V gene, SGHAT is the CDR1 and FQNNGV is the CDR2. TCRbeta CDR3 regions were amplified from genomic DNA by means of the immunoSEQ Assay, a bias-controlled multiplex PCR. The study's processing was this. The number of nucleated cells in each sample was estimated from the amplification of reference gene primers within the assay. To quantify the absolute abundance of each unique TCRbeta CDR3 rearrangement, sequence reads were collapsed and filtered. For each sample, productive Simpson clonality was calculated as the square root of Simpson's diversity index over productive rearrangements. The clones in this table, taken by TCRdb from immuneACCESS, are in-frame only. Not every clone is retained; where verified, under half of the shortfall comes from an unresolved V gene, and the cause of the rest is unknown. The V and J calls and the clone size are those of that table, but D and trimming were determined from the DNA. The table for this sample lists 450,000 to 500,000 clones; roughly 85% of them were counted only once. Approximately 2.9% of the sample goes to the ten largest clones.

Paper-wide results and their limitations: The quantity of clinical and demographic metadata differed by source and by participant and was supplied without curation.

Input material: peripheral blood. The source of this sequence is a human donor in a cohort sampled during active COVID-19. Rearrangement joined TRBV11-2 to TRBJ2-1, with 7 middle bases fitting TRBD2. The base sequence is TGTGCCAGCAGCTTCACTAGCGTCAATGAGCAGTTCTTC. It is translated as CASSFTSVNEQFF.